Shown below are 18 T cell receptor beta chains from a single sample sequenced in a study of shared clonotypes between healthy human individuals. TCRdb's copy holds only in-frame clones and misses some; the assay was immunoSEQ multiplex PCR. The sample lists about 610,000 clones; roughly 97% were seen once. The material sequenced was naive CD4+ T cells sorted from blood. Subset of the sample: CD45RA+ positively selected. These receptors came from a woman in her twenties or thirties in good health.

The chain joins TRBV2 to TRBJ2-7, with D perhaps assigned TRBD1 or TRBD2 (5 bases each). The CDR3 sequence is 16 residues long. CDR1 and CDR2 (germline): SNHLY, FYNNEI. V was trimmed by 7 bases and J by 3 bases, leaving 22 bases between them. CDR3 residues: CASTQGRGTVYYEQYF. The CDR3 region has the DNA TGTGCCAGCACCCAAGGACGGGGCACAGTATACTACGAGCAGTACTTC.

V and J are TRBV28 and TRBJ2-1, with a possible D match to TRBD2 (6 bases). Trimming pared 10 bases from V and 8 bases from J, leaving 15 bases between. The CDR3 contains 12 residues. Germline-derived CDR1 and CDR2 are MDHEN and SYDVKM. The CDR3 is CAIARSGDEQFF. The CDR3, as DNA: TGTGCCATCGCAAGGTCGGGGGATGAGCAGTTCTTC.

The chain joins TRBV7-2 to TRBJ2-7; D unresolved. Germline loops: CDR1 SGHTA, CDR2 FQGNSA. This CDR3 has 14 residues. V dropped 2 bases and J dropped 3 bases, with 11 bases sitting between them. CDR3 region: CASSLLYSGYEQYF. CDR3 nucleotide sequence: TGTGCCAGCAGCTTACTATACAGTGGCTACGAGCAGTACTTC.

The CDR3 sequence is CASSDHGGTGNTIYF. In DNA form, the CDR3 reads TGTGCCAGCAGTGATCACGGGGGCACTGGAAACACCATATATTTT. The chain is built from TRBV6-1 and TRBJ1-3; tentative D call: TRBD1 (6 bases). Germline CDR1 MNHNS, CDR2 SASEGT. The CDR3 consists of 15 residues. Trimming cost V 3 bases and J 2 bases, with 11 bases left between them.

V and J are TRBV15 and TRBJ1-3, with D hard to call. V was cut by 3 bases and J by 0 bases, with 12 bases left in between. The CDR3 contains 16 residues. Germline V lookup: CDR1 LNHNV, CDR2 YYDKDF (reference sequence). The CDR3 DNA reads TGTGCCACCAGCAGGTCGTCGCGCCTCTCTGGAAACACCATATATTTT. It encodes CATSRSSRLSGNTIYF.

The CDR3 reads CASSSQPSRGTNEQFF. For the CDR3, the DNA is TGTGCCAGCAGCTCACAACCGTCTCGGGGTACCAATGAGCAGTTCTTC. This chain links TRBV7-2 with TRBJ2-1; the D gene is possibly TRBD2 (5 bases). There are 16 residues in the CDR3. Trimming took off 4 bases at V and 6 bases at J, with 19 bases between the two ends. Germline-derived CDR1 and CDR2 are SGHTA and FQGNSA.

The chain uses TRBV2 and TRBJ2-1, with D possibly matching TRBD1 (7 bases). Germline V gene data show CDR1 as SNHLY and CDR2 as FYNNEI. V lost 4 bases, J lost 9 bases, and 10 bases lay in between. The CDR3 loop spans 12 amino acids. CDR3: CASSVQGGEQFF. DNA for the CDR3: TGTGCCAGCAGTGTGCAGGGGGGTGAGCAGTTCTTC.

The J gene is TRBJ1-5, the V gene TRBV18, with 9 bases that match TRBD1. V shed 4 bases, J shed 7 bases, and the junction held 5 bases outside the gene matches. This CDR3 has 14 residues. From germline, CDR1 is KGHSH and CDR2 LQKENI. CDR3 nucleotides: TGTGCCAGCTCACACAGGACAGGGGACCAGCCCCAGCATTTT. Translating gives CASSHRTGDQPQHF.

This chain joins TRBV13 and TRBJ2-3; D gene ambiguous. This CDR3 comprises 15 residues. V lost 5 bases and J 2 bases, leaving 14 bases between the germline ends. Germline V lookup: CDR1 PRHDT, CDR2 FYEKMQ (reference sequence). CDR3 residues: CASSRQAWTTDTQYF. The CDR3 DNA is TGTGCCAGCAGCCGGCAGGCGTGGACCACAGATACGCAGTATTTT.

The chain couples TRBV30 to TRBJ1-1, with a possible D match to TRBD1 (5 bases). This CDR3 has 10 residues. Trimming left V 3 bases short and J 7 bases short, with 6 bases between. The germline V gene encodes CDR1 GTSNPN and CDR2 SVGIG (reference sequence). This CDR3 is CAWRTVEAFF. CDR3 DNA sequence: TGTGCCTGGAGGACAGTTGAAGCTTTCTTT.

The CDR3 region is CASSQDSQLSYEQYF. The CDR3 nucleotides are TGCGCCAGCAGCCAAGATTCCCAGCTATCCTACGAGCAGTACTTC. V and J are TRBV4-1 and TRBJ2-7; D gene uncertain. The germline V gene encodes CDR1 MGHRA and CDR2 YSYEKL. The CDR3 loop spans 15 amino acids. Trimming shortened V by 0 bases and J by 1 base, and 10 bases separated the two germline ends.

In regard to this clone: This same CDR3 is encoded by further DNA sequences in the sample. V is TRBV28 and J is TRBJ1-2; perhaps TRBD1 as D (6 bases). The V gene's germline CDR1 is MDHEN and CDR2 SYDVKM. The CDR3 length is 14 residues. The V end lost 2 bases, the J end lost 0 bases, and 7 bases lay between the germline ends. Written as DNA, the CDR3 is TGTGCCAGCAGTTTAGGGGGCTCTAACTATGGCTACACCTTC. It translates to CASSLGGSNYGYTF.

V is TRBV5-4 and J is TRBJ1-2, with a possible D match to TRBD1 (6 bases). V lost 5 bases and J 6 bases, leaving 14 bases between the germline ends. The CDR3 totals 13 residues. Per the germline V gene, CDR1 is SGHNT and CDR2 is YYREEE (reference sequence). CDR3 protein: CASRQDRGDGYTF. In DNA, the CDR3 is TGTGCCAGCAGGCAGGACAGAGGCGATGGCTACACCTTC. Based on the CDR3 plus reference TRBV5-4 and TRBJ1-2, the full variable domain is ETGVTQSPTHLIKTRGQQVTLRCSSQSGHNTVSWYQQALGQGPQFIFQYYREEENGRGNFPPRFSGLQFPNYSSELNVNALELDDSALYLCASRQDRGDGYTFGSGTRLTVV.

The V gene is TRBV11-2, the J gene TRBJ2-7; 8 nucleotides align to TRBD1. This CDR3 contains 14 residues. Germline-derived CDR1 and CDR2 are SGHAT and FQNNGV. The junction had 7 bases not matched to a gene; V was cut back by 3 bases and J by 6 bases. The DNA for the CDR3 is TGTGCCAGCAGCTTGGACAGGGTCCGTATCGAGCAGTACTTC. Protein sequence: CASSLDRVRIEQYF.

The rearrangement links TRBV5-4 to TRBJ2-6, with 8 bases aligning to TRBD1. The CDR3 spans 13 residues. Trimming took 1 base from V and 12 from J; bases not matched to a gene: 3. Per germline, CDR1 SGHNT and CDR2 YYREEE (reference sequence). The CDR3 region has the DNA TGTGCCAGCAGCTTGAACAGGGGGAGCGTCCTGACTTTC. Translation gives CASSLNRGSVLTF. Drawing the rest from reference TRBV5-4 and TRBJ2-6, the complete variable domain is ETGVTQSPTHLIKTRGQQVTLRCSSQSGHNTVSWYQQALGQGPQFIFQYYREEENGRGNFPPRFSGLQFPNYSSELNVNALELDDSALYLCASSLNRGSVLTFGAGSRLTVL.

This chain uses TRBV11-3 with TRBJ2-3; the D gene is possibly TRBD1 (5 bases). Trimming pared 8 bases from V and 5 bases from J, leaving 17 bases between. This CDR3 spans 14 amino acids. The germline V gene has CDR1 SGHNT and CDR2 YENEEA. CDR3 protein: CASSRPGLGDTQYF. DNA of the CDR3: TGTGCCAGCTCCAGGCCAGGGTTGGGAGATACGCAGTATTTT.

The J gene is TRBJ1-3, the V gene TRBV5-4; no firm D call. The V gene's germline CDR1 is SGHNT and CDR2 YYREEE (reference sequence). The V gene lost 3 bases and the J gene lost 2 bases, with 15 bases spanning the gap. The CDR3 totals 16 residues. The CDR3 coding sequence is TGTGCCAGCAGCTACGGCGGGTTAGGGACTGGAAACACCATATATTTT. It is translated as CASSYGGLGTGNTIYF.

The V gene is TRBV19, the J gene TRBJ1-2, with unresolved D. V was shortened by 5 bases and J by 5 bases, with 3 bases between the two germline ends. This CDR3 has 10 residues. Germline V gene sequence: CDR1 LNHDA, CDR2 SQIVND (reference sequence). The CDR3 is CASSGYGYTF. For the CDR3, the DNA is TGTGCCAGTAGTGGTTATGGCTACACCTTC.